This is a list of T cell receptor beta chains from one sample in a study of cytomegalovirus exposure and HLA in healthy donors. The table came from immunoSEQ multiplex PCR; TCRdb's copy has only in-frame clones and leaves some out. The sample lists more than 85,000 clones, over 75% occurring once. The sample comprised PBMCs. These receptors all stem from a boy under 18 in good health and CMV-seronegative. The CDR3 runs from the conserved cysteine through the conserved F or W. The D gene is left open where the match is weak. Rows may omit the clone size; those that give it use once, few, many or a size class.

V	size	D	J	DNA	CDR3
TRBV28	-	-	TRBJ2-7	TGTGCCAGTTGCGAGACGCCGAGGAGCTCCTACGAGCAGTACTTC	CASCETPRSSYEQYF
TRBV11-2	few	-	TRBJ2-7	TGTGCCAGCAGCTTGCTGGACAGTCCATACGAGCAGTACTTC	CASSLLDSPYEQYF
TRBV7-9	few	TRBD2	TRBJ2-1	TGTGCCAGCAGCTTAGGGGCGGGAGCTTTCTCCAATGAGCAGTTCTTC	CASSLGAGAFSNEQFF
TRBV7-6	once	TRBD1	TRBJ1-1	TGTGCCAGCAGCCTGGGGACAGGGAACACTGAAGCTTTCTTT	CASSLGTGNTEAFF
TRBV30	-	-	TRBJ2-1	TGTGCCTGGAGTTCTCACGGGGGAAGCTCCTACAATGAGCAGTTCTTC	CAWSSHGGSSYNEQFF
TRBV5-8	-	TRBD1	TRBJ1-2	TGTGCCAGCAGCTTTCAAGGACAGGGGGGAGGCTACACCTTC	CASSFQGQGGGYTF
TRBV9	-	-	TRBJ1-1	TGTGCCAGCAGCGTAGACCCGGTGGCGAGGTTGGCTTTCTTT	CASSVDPVARLAFF
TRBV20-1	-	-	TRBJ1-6	TGCAGTGCTAGGGACAGTACCCTCCACTTT	CSARDSTLHF
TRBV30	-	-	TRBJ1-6	TGTGCCTGGAAGAGGGTTTCCGACGCCTATAATTCACCCCTCCACTTT	CAWKRVSDAYNSPLHF
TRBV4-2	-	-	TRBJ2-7	TGTGCCAGCAGCCAAGATCTCACACAGGGCATTTACGAGCAGTACTTC	CASSQDLTQGIYEQYF
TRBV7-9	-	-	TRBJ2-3	TGTGCCAGCAGCTTTGGACTTTTGGCGGCAGATACGCAGTATTTT	CASSFGLLAADTQYF
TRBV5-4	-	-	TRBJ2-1	TGTGCCAGCAGCTTCCCCCCGACTGGTTCCTACAATGAGCAGTTCTTC	CASSFPPTGSYNEQFF
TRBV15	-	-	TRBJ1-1	TGTGCCACCAGCTCTCTCGCGGGGCCCACTGAAGCTTTCTTT	CATSSLAGPTEAFF
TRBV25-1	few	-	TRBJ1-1	TGTGCCAGCAGTATTGGGCAGCTCACTGAAGCTTTCTTT	CASSIGQLTEAFF